The present entry profiles one TCR beta chain with its context. The record originates from a study of CD8+ T cells in alopecia areata. RNA extraction and reverse transcription yielded cDNA as sequencing template. This table comes from immunoSEQ multiplex PCR, and its TCRdb copy is limited to in-frame clones, with some not included. The repertoire holds 90,000 to 120,000 clones, approximately 60% seen once, with 20% to 25% in the top ten. The source material was CD8+ T cells sorted from blood. This clonotype was obtained from a human donor in good health.

The CDR3: CASVGGNGYTF. CDR3 nucleotide sequence: TGTGCCAGCGTAGGGGGGAATGGCTACACCTTC. The genes are TRBV6-5 and TRBJ1-2, with D perhaps matching TRBD1 (6 bases). Trimming stripped 8 bases from V and 6 bases from J, with 10 bases between. CDR3 length: 11 residues. CDR1 is MNHEY, CDR2 SVGAGI, per germline.